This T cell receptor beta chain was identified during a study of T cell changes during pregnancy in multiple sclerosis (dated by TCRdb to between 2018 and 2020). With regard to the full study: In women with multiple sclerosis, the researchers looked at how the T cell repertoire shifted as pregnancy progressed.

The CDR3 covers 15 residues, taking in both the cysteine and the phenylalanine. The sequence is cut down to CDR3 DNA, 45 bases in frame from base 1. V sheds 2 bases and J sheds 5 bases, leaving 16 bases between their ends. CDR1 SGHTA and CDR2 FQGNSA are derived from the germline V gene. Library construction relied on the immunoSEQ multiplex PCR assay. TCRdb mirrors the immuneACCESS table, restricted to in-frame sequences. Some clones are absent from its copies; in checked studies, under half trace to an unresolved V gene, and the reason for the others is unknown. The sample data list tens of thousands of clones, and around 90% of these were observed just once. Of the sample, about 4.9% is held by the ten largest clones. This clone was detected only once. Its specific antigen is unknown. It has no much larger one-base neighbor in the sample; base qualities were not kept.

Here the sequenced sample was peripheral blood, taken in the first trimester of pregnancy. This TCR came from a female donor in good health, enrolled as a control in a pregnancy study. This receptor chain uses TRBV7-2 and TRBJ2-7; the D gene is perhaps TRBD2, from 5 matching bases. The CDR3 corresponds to CASSLTIAQMNEQYF. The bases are TGTGCCAGCAGCTTAACGATAGCGCAAATGAACGAGCAGTACTTC.